The T cell receptor (beta chain) described here comes from a study of identical twins. Study-wide results and caveats: Abundant beta clonotypes from cord blood bore fewer insertions; memory repertoires lacked this pattern. Cross-sectional statistics, not tracking of the same donors, supported the conclusions.

There are a few counts of this clonotype. Its antigen is as yet unknown. Losses at the gene ends were 0 bases for V and 8 bases for J; bases not matched to a gene: 6. Germline-derived CDR1 and CDR2 are SGHRS and YFSETQ. CDR3 size: 15 residues. Template switching, a step in the protocol, added a universal primer site, and cDNA carried unique molecular identifiers. Using its own MiXCR run on the 5' RACE reads, TCRdb lists one record per CDR3 protein. In the table there are about 530,000 distinct CDR3 sequences, roughly 15% of which are singletons. Separately, the same data were catalogued under a study of yellow fever vaccine responses in identical twins. From that second work: The T cell response to vaccination in identical twins was reportedly partly convergent and partly personalized.

This TCR came from a woman aged 18-29 years in good health. This chain connects TRBV5-1 to TRBJ2-1; TRBD2 matches at 9 bases. Sequencing input: CD4+ T cells sorted from blood. The CDR3 spells CASSLGASGIHEQFF. DNA of the CDR3: TGCGCCAGCAGCTTGGGGGCTAGCGGGATACATGAGCAGTTCTTC.